A single sample gave rise to the 9 T cell receptor beta chains below, sequenced in a study of blood T cell repertoires in COVID-19. TCRdb keeps only in-frame clones here, not all; method: immunoSEQ multiplex PCR. Altogether a few hundred thousand clones are present, less than 90% being singletons, with the ten largest covering 4.6%. The sequenced sample consisted of peripheral blood. Receptors were obtained from a man in his sixties who had recovered from COVID-19.

This clone turned up a few times. The chain couples TRBV2 to TRBJ1-5, with TRBD1 matching over 7 bases. The CDR3 totals 15 residues. Trimming cost V 7 bases and J 0 bases; bases outside gene matches: 6. The V gene's germline CDR1 is SNHLY and CDR2 FYNNEI. CDR3 sequence: CASNRDSHSNQPQHF. The CDR3 DNA reads TGTGCCAGCAATAGGGACAGCCATAGCAATCAGCCCCAGCATTTT.

This chain joins TRBV5-4 and TRBJ1-4; D is unresolved. The V end lost 0 bases, the J end lost 12 bases, and 6 bases lay between the germline ends. The CDR3 contains 11 residues. Germline V gene sequence: CDR1 SGHNT, CDR2 YYREEE (reference sequence). This chain's CDR3 is CASSLETELFF. CDR3 nucleotide sequence: TGTGCCAGCAGCTTGGAGACTGAACTGTTTTTT.

This sequence joins TRBV5-4 and TRBJ1-1; unclear D gene. The V end was cut by 0 bases, the J end by 3 bases, with 3 bases between. The CDR3 is 12 amino acids. Germline V CDR1 and CDR2: SGHNT, YYREEE (reference sequence). DNA of the CDR3: TGTGCCAGCAGCTTGGGCGACACTGAAGCTTTCTTT. Translated: CASSLGDTEAFF.

The V call is TRBV3-1 (or the pseudogene TRBV3-2), the J call TRBJ2-2, with 7 bases matching TRBD2. The ends lost 4 bases at V and 2 bases at J; junction bases unmatched: 7. This CDR3 comprises 16 residues. CDR1 and CDR2 from the germline V gene are LGHDT and YNNKEL (reference sequence). CDR3 loop: CASSLASGVNTGELFF. CDR3 DNA sequence: TGTGCCAGCAGCCTCGCTAGCGGAGTTAACACCGGGGAGCTGTTTTTT.

The V call is TRBV5-1, the J call TRBJ2-5, with 12 bases that match TRBD1. V trimming: 4 bases; J trimming: 2 bases; junction bases outside the gene matches: 18. The CDR3 is made up of 20 amino acids. The germline gives CDR1 SGHRS, CDR2 YFSETQ. The CDR3: CASSMLPGQGAREGQETQYF. Written as DNA, the CDR3 is TGCGCCAGCAGCATGCTTCCGGGACAGGGGGCACGGGAGGGGCAAGAGACCCAGTACTTC.

The chain combines TRBV7-8 with TRBJ2-5; 10 bases map to TRBD2. Germline loops: CDR1 SGHVS, CDR2 FQNEAQ. The CDR3 consists of 16 residues. J lost 2 bases, V lost 5 bases, and 8 bases had no gene match. The CDR3 is CASSPGASGGQETQYF. CDR3 DNA: TGTGCCAGCAGCCCTGGGGCTAGCGGGGGTCAAGAGACCCAGTACTTC.

The chain employs TRBV6-5 and TRBJ2-1, with D perhaps matching TRBD1 (5 bases). This CDR3 spans 13 amino acids. The V end was cut by 7 bases, the J end by 5 bases, with 12 bases between. The V gene's germline CDR1 is MNHEY and CDR2 SVGAGI. The CDR3 DNA follows: TGTGCCAGCATCAGGGCAGTTGACAATGAGCAGTTCTTC. Amino acid sequence: CASIRAVDNEQFF.

The gene calls are TRBV5-1 and TRBJ1-1, with TRBD1 identical over 7 bases. The CDR3 is made up of 15 amino acids. Losses at the gene ends were 0 bases for V and 4 bases for J; bases not matched to a gene: 6. Germline V gives CDR1 SGHRS, CDR2 YFSETQ. DNA for the CDR3: TGCGCCAGCAGCTTGGCCACAGGGGACGGCACTGAAGCTTTCTTT. It codes for CASSLATGDGTEAFF. The whole variable domain, remainder taken from reference TRBV5-1 and TRBJ1-1, is KAGVTQTPRYLIKTRGQQVTLSCSPISGHRSVSWYQQTPGQGLQFLFEYFSETQRNKGNFPGRFSGRQFSNSRSEMNVSTLELGDSALYLCASSLATGDGTEAFFGQGTRLTVV.

The chain links TRBV6-5 to TRBJ2-7, with 10 bases identical to TRBD2. V was pared by 6 bases and J by 8 bases, with 10 bases of the junction left unmatched. CDR3 length equals 14 residues. Germline V CDR1 and CDR2: MNHEY, SVGAGI. The CDR3 DNA follows: TGTGCCAGCAGCGGAGGACTAGCGGCGGTGCAGCAGTACTTC. Its protein is CASSGGLAAVQQYF.